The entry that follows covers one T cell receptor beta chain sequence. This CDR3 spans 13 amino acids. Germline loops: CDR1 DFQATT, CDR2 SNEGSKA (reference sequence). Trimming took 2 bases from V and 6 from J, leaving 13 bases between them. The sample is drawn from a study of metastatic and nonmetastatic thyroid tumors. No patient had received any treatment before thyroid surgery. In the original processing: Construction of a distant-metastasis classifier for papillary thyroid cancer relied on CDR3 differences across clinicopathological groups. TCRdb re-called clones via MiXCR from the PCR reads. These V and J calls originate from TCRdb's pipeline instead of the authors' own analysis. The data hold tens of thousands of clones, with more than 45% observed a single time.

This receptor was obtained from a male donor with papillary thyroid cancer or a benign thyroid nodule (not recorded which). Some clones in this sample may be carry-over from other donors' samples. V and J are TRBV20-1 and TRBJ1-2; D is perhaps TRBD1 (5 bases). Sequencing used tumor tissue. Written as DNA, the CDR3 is TGCAGTGCTAGACTTTCAGGGTACAATGGCTACACCTTC. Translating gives CSARLSGYNGYTF.